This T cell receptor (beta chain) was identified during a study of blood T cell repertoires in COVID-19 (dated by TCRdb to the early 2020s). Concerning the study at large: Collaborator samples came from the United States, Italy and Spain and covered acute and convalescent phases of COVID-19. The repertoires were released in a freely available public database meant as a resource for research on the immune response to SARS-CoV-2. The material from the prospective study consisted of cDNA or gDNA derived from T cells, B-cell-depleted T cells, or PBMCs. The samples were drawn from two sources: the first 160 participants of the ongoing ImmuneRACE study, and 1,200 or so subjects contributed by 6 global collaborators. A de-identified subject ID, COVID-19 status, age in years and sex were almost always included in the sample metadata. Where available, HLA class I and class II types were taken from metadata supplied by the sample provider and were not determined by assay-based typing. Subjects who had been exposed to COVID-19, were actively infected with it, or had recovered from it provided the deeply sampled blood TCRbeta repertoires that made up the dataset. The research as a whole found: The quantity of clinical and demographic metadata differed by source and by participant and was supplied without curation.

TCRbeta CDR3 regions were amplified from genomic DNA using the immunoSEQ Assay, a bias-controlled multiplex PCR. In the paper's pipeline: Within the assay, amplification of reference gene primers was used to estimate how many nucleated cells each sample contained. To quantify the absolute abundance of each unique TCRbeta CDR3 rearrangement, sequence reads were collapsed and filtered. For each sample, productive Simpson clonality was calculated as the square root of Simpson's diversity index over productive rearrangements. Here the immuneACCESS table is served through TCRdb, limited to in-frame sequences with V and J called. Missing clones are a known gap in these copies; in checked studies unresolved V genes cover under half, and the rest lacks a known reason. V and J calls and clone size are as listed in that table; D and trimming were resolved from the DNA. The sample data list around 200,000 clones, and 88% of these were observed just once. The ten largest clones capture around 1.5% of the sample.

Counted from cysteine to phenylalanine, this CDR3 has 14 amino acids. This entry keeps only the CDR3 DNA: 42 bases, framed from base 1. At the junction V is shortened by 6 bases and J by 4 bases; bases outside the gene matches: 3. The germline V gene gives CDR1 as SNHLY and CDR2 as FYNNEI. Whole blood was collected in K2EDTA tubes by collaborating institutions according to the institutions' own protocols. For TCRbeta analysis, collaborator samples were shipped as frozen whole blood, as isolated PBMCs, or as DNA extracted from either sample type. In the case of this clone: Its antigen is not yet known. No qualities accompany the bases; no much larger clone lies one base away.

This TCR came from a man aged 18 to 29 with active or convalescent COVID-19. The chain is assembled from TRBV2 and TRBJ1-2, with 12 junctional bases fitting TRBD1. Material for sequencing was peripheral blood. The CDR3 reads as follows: CASSRDRGLYGYTF. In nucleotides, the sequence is TGTGCCAGCAGCCGGGACAGGGGGCTCTATGGCTACACCTTC.